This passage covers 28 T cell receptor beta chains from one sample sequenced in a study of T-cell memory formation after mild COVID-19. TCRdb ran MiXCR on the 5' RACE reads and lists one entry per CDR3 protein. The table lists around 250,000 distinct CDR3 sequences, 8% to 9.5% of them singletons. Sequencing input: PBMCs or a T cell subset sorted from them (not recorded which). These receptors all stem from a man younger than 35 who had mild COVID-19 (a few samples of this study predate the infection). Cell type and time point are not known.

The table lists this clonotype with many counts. CDR3 sequence (DNA): TGCGCCAGCAGCCAAACGGTCAGCATCCTTAGTCCTAATGAAAAACTGTTTTTT. This encodes CASSQTVSILSPNEKLFF. The chain has TRBV4-3 and TRBJ1-4; D is undetermined. The germline gives CDR1 LGHNA, CDR2 YSLEER. The CDR3 contains 18 residues. The V gene lost 2 bases and the J gene lost 3 bases, with 19 bases spanning the gap.

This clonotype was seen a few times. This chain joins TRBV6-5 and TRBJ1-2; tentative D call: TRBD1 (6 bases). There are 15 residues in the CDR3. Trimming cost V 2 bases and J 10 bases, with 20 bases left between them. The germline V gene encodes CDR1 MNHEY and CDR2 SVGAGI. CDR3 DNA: TGTGCCAGCAGTTACGATCGTGTTACAGGGTACGCCTACACCTTC. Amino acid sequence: CASSYDRVTGYAYTF.

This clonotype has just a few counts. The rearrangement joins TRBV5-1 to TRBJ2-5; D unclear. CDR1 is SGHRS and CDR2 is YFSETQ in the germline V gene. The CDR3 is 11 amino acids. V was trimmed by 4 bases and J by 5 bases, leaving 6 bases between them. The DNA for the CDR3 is TGCGCCAGCAGCACCCCTGAGACCCAGTACTTC. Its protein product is CASSTPETQYF.

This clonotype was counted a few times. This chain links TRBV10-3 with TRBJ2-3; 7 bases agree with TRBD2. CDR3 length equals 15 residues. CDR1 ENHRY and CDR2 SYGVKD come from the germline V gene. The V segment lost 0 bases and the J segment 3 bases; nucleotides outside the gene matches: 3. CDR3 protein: CAISESGGGTDTQYF. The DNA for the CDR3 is TGTGCCATCAGTGAGTCCGGCGGGGGTACAGATACGCAGTATTTT.

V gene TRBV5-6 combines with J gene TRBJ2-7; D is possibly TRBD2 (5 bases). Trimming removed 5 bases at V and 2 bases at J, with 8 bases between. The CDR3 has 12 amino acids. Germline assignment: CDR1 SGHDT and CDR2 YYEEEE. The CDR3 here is CASSSGTYEQYV. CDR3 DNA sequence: TGTGCCAGCAGTTCCGGGACCTACGAGCAGTACGTC.

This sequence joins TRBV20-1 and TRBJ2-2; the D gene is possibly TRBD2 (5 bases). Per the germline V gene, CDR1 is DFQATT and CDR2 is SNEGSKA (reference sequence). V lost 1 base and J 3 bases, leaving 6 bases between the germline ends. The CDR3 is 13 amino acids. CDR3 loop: CSARGGYTGELFF. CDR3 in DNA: TGCAGTGCTAGAGGCGGGTACACCGGGGAGCTGTTTTTT.

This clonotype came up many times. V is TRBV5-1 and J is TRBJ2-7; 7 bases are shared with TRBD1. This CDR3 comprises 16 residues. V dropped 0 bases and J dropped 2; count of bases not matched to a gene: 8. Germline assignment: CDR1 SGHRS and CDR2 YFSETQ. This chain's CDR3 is CASSLVATGPTYEQYF. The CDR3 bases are TGCGCCAGCAGCTTGGTGGCGACAGGGCCCACCTACGAGCAGTACTTC.

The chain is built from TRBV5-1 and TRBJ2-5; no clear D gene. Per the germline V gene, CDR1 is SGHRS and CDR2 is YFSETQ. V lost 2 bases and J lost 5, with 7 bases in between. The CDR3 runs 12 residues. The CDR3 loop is CASSFVGETQYF. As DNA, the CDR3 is TGCGCCAGCAGCTTTGTCGGGGAGACCCAGTACTTC.

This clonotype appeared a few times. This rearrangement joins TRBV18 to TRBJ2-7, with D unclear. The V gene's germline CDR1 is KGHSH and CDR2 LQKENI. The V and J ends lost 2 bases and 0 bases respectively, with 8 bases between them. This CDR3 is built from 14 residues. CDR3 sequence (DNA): TGTGCCAGCTCACCAGACACGCCCTCCTACGAGCAGTACTTC. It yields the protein CASSPDTPSYEQYF.

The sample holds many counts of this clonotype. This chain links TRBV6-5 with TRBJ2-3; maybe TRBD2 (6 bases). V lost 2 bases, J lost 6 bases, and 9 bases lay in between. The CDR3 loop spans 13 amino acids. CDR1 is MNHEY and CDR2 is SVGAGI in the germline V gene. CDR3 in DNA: TGTGCCAGCAGTTACGGGCTAGCGGATACGCAGTATTTT. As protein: CASSYGLADTQYF.

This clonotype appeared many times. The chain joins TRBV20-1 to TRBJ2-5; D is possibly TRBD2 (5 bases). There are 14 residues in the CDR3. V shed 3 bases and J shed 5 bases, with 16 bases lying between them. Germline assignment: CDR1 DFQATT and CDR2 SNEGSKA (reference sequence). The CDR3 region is CSASGNGESETQYF. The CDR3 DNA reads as TGCAGTGCTAGTGGTAACGGGGAATCGGAGACCCAGTACTTC.

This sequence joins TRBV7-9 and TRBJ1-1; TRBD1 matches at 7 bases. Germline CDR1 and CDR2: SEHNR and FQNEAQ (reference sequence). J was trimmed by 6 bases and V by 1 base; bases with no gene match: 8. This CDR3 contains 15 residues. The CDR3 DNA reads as TGTGCCAGCAGCTTAGAGGGGGCTGGGACGGCTGAAGCTTTCTTT. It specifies CASSLEGAGTAEAFF.

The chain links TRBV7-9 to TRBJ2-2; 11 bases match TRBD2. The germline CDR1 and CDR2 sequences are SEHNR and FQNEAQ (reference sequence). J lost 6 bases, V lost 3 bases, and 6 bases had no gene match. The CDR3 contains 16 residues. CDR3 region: CASSFTGTSGPGELFF. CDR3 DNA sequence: TGTGCCAGCAGCTTTACCGGGACTAGCGGCCCCGGGGAGCTGTTTTTT. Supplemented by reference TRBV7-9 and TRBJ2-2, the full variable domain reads DTGVSQNPRHKITKRGQNVTFRCDPISEHNRLYWYRQTLGQGPEFLTYFQNEAQLEKSRLLSDRFSAERPKGSFSTLEIQRTEQGDSAMYLCASSFTGTSGPGELFFGEGSRLTVL.

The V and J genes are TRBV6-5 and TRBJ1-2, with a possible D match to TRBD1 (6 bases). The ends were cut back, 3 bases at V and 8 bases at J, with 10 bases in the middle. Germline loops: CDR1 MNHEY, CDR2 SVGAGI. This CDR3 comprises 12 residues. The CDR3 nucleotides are TGTGCCAGCAGTTATTTAGGGGGAGGCTACACCTTC. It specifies CASSYLGGGYTF.

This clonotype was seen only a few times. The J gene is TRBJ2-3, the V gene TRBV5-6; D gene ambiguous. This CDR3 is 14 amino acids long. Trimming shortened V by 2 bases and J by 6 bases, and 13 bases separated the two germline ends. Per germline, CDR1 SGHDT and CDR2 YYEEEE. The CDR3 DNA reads TGTGCCAGCAGCTTCTCAAACGGTCTGGATACGCAGTATTTT. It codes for CASSFSNGLDTQYF.

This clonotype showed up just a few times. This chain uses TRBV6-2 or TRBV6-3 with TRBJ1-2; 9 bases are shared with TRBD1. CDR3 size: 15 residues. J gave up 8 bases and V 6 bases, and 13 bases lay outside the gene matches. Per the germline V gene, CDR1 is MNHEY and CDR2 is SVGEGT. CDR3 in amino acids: CASRPDRGNLRGYTF. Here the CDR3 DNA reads TGTGCCAGCAGACCTGACAGGGGGAACTTGCGGGGCTACACCTTC.

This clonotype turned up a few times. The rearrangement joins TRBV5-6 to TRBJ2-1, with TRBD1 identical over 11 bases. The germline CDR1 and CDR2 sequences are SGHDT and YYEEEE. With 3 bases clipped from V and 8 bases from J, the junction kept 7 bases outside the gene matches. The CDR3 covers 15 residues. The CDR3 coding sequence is TGTGCCAGCAGCTCTGGGACAGGGGGGCGGGATGAGCAGTTCTTC. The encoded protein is CASSSGTGGRDEQFF.

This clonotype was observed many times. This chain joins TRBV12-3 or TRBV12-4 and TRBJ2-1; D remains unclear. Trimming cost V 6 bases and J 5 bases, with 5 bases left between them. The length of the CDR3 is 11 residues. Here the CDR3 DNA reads TGTGCCAGCAGCCGAGACAATGAGCAGTTCTTC. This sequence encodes CASSRDNEQFF.

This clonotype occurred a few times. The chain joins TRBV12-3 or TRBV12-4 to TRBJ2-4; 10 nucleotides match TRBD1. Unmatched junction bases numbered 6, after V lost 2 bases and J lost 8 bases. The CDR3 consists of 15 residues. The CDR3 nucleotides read TGTGCCAGCAGTTTAAGGGGACAGGGGCCGGACATTCAGTACTTC. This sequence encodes CASSLRGQGPDIQYF.

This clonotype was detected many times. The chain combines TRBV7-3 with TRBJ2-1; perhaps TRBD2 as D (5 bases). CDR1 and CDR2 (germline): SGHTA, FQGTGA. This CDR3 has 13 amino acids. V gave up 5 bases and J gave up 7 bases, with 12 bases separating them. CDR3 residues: CASSLTRGNEQFF. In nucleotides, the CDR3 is TGTGCCAGCAGCCTCACTCGGGGAAATGAGCAGTTCTTC.

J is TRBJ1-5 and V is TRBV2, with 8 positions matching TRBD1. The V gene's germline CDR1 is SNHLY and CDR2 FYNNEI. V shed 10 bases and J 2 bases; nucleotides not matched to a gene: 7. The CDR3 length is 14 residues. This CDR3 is CATAPTGGNQPQHF. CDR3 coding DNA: TGTGCCACCGCACCGACAGGGGGCAATCAGCCCCAGCATTTT.

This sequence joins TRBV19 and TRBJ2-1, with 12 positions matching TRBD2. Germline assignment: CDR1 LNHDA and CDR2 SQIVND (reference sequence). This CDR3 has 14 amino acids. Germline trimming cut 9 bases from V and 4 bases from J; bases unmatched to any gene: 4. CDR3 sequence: CASTGLAGYNEQFF. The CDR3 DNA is TGTGCCAGCACAGGACTAGCGGGGTACAATGAGCAGTTCTTC.

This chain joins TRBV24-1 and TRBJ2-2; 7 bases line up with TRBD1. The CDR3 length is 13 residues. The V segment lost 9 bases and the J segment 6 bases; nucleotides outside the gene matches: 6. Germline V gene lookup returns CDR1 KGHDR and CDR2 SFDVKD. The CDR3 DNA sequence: TGTGCCACCGGAGACAGGGTCGCCGGGGAGCTGTTTTTT. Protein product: CATGDRVAGELFF.

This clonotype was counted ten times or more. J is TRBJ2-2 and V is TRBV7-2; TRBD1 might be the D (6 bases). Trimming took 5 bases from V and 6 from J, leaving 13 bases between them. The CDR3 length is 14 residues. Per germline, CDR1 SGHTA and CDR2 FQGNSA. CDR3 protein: CASSPDSRAGELFF. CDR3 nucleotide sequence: TGTGCCAGCAGCCCGGACAGTAGGGCCGGGGAGCTGTTTTTT.

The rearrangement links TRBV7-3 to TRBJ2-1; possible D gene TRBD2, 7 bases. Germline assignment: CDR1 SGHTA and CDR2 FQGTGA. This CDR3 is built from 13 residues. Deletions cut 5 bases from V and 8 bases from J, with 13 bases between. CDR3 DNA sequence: TGTGCCAGCAGCAGAGGGGGGGCGGATGAGCAGTTCTTC. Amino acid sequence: CASSRGGADEQFF.

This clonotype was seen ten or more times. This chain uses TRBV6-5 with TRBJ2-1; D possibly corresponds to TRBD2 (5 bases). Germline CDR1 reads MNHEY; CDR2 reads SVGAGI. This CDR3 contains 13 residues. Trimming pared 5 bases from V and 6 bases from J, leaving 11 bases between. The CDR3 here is CASSTRTSNEQFF. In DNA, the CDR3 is TGTGCCAGCAGTACGAGGACTTCCAATGAGCAGTTCTTC.

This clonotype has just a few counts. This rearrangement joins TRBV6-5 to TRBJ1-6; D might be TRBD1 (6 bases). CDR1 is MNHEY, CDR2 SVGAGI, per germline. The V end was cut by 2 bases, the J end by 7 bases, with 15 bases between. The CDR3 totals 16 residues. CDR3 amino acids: CASSYTSGTRNSPLHF. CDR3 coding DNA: TGTGCCAGCAGTTACACTTCCGGGACACGGAATTCACCCCTCCACTTT.

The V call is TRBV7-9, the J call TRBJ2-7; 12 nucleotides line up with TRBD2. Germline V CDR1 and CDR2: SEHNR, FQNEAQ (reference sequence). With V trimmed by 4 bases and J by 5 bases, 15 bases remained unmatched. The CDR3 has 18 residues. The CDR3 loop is CASSSRITTSGGDDEQYV. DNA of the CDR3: TGTGCCAGCAGCTCACGCATAACGACTAGCGGGGGAGACGACGAGCAGTACGTC.